This T cell receptor beta chain was sequenced during a study of cytomegalovirus exposure and HLA in healthy donors. At the level of the study: Earlier, 150 million to 200 million T cells were analyzed, and fewer than 120 million unique TCR beta sequences were found among them. Findings and caveats of the study: Previously analyzed data showed that most TCR beta V segments were productive at a frequency of about 87% or about 30%. Reportedly, cytomegalovirus status was diagnosed with high sensitivity and specificity. Cytomegalovirus-associated status was assigned to some 180 TCR beta chains.

Germline CDR1 SGDLS, CDR2 YYNGEE. V lost 0 bases to trimming and J lost 1 base, with 15 bases between them. The CDR3 spans 17 residues. 13 Jbeta primers and 60 Vbeta primers were used for the PCR. Data came from immunoSEQ multiplex PCR; TCRdb stores just in-frame clones and leaves some out. There are about 150,000 clones in the sample; around 80% occur only once, and around 2.3% lies in the top ten. Comments on this clone: No antigen is known for it.

V gene TRBV9 combines with J gene TRBJ2-3; tentative D call: TRBD2 (6 bases). The sample consisted of PBMCs. The source of this sequence is a male donor in good health and CMV-seronegative. CDR3 in DNA: TGTGCCAGCAGCGTAGAGGCAGCTCGACTAGGCACAGATACGCAGTATTTT. This sequence encodes CASSVEAARLGTDTQYF.